This T cell receptor (beta chain) was found in a study of T cell responses to AZD1222 COVID-19 vaccine. CDR3 length: 15 amino acids. Germline V gene data show CDR1 as LNHNV and CDR2 as YYDKDF (reference sequence). V was trimmed by 6 bases and J by 0 bases, leaving 12 bases between them. The repertoire was sequenced with immunoSEQ multiplex PCR; TCRdb's copy has only in-frame clones and lacks some. The table records 110,000 to 150,000 clones, roughly 90% of them present only once. This clone was observed once. The sequenced sample was peripheral blood, obtained on day 0 of AZD1222 vaccination. The source is an adult in good health. V gene TRBV15 combines with J gene TRBJ1-3, with no clear D. CDR3 DNA: TGTGCCACCAGGGATTTGGTCGACTCTGGAAACACCATATATTTT. This codes for CATRDLVDSGNTIYF.